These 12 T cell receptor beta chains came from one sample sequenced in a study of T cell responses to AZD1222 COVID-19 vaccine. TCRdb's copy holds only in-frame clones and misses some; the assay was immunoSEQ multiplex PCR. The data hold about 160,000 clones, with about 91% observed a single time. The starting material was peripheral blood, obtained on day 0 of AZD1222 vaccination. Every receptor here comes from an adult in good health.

CDR3 sequence (DNA): TGTGCCAGCAGGCAGACGGACAGCTCCTACAATGAGCAGTTCTTC. Translated, it gives CASRQTDSSYNEQFF. The J gene is TRBJ2-1, the V gene TRBV28, with a possible D match to TRBD1 (6 bases). This CDR3 region has 15 residues. Trimming cost V 6 bases and J 0 bases, with 12 bases left between them. Germline assignment: CDR1 MDHEN and CDR2 SYDVKM.

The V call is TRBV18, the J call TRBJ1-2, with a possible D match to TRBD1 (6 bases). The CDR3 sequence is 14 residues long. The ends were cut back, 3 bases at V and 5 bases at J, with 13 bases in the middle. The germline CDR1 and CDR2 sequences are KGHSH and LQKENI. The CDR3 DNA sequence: TGTGCCAGCTCACCTCCGGACAGCCAGTATGGCTACACCTTC. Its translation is CASSPPDSQYGYTF.

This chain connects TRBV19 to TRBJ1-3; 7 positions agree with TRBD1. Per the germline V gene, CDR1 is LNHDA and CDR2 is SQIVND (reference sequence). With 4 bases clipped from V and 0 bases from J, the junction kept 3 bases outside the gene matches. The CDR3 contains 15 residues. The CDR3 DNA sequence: TGTGCCAGTAGTAGGGACAGAGTCTCTGGAAACACCATATATTTT. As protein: CASSRDRVSGNTIYF.

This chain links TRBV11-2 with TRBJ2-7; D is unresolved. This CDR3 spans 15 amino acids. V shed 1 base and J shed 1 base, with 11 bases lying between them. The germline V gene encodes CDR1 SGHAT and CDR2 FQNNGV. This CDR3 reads CASSLGADPSYEQYF. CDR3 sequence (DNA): TGTGCCAGCAGCTTAGGGGCGGACCCTTCCTACGAGCAGTACTTC.

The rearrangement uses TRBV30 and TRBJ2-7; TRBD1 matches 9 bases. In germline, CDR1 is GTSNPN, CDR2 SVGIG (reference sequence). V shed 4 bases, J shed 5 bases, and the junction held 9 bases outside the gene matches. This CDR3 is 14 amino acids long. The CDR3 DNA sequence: TGTGCCTGGACCACCGGACAGGGGCTAGACGAGCAGTACTTC. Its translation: CAWTTGQGLDEQYF.

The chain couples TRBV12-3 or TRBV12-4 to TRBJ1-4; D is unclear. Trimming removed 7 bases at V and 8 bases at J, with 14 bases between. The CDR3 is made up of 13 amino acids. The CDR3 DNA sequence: TGTGCCAGCACTCCGTCAGAAGGAGAAAAACTGTTTTTT. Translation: CASTPSEGEKLFF.

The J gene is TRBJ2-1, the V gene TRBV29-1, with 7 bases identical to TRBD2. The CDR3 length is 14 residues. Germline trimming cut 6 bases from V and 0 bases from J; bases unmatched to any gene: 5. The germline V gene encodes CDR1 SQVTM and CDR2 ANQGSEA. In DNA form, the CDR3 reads TGCAGCGTGGTTATAGCGGGCTCCTACAATGAGCAGTTCTTC. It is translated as CSVVIAGSYNEQFF.

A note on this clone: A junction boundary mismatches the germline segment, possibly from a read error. The CDR3 DNA reads TGTGCCAGCAGCTTACTCCCAGATCCTTTAGGAGGGTCCTTC. Translation gives CASSLLPDPLGGSF. This rearrangement joins TRBV7-8 to TRBJ1-2; D gene uncertain. The CDR3 has 14 residues. Germline V CDR1 and CDR2: SGHVS, FQNEAQ.

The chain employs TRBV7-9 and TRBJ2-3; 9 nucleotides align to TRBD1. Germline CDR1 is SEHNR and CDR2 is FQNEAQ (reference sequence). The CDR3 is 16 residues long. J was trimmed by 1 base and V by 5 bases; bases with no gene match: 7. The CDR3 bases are TGTGCCAGCAGCCCGACAGGGGGAAGGGGCACAGATACGCAGTATTTT. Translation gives CASSPTGGRGTDTQYF.

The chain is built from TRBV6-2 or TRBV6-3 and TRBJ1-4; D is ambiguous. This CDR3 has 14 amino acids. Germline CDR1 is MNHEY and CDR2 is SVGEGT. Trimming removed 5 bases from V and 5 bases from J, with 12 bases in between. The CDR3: CASSNPMGNEKLFF. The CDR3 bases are TGTGCCAGCAGTAACCCGATGGGGAATGAAAAACTGTTTTTT.

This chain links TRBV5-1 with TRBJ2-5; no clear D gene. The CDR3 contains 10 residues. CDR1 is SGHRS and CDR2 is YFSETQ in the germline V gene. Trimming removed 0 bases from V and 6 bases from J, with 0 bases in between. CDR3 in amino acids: CASSLETQYF. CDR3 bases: TGCGCCAGCAGCTTGGAGACCCAGTACTTC.

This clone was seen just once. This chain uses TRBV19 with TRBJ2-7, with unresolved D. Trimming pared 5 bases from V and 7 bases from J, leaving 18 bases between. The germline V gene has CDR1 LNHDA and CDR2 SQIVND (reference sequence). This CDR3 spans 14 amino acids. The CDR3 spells CASSATSGFLEQYF. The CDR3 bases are TGTGCCAGTAGTGCTACCTCAGGTTTCCTAGAGCAGTACTTC.